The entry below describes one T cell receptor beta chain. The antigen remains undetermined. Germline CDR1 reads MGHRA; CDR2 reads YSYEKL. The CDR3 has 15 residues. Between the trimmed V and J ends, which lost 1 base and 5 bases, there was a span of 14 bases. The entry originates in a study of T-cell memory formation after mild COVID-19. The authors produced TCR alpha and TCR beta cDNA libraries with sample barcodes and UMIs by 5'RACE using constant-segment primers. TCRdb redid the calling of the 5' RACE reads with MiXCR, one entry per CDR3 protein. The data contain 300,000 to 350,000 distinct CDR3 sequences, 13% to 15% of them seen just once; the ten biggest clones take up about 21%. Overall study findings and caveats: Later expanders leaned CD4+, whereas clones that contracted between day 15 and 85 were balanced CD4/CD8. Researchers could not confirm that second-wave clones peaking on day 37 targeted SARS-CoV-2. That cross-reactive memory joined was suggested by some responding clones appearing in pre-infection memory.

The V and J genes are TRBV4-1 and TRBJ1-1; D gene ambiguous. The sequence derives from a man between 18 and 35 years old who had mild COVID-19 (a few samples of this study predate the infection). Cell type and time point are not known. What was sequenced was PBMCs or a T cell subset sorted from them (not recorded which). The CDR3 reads CASSQGSVPGTEAFF. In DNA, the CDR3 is TGCGCCAGCAGCCAAGGTTCCGTCCCGGGGACTGAAGCTTTCTTT.